Included here is one TCR beta chain sequence, with context. There is no known antigen for this receptor. Base qualities are not at hand, and no much larger clone is one base apart. The germline V gene gives CDR1 as SQVTM and CDR2 as ANQGSEA. From cysteine to phenylalanine, the CDR3 is 14 amino acids long. The CDR3 DNA has 42 bases and is translated from base 1. V is clipped by 6 bases and J by 1 base, and the sequence between their germline boundaries is 15 bases long. One collaborating source in Seattle enrolled patients while the patients were actively infected and followed the patients over time throughout the course of disease. Whole blood was collected in K2EDTA tubes by collaborating institutions according to the institutions' own protocols. Collaborator samples were shipped for TCRbeta analysis as frozen whole blood, isolated PBMCs, or DNA extracted from either sample type. This specimen belongs to a study of blood T cell repertoires in COVID-19 (dated by TCRdb to 2018 to 2021). Regarding the study in general: Samples from collaborators originated in the United States, Italy and Spain and spanned both the acute and convalescent phases of COVID-19. Nearly every sample came with metadata listing a de-identified subject ID, COVID-19 status, age in years and sex. The repertoires were made available in a free public database intended to serve as a resource for research on the immune response to SARS-CoV-2. The dataset comprised deeply sampled blood TCRbeta repertoires from subjects exposed to, actively infected with, or recovered from COVID-19. The samples were drawn from the first 160 participants of the ongoing ImmuneRACE study and from 950 to 1,500 subjects provided by 6 global collaborators. The material from the prospective study consisted of cDNA or gDNA derived from T cells, B-cell-depleted T cells, or PBMCs. HLA class I and class II types, where available, came from metadata supplied by the sample provider rather than from assay-based typing.

Results the study describes overall, beyond this receptor: Clinical and demographic metadata were provided uncurated, with the amount varying by source and participant.

TCRbeta CDR3 regions were amplified from genomic DNA by means of the immunoSEQ Assay, a bias-controlled multiplex PCR. Processing in the source paper ran as follows. The number of nucleated cells in each sample was estimated by amplification of reference gene primers within the assay. Sequence reads were collapsed and filtered to measure the absolute abundance of every unique TCRbeta CDR3 rearrangement. For each sample, productive Simpson clonality was calculated by taking the square root of Simpson's diversity index across productive rearrangements. As stored in TCRdb, this immuneACCESS dataset retains in-frame rearrangements with V and J assigned. A fraction of the clones does not appear; measured against another copy, unresolved V genes explain less than half of the discrepancy, and the remainder lacks a known reason. V and J calls and clone size are those listed in that table; D and trimming were worked out from the DNA. Across this sample there are 120,000 to 150,000 clones, with less than 90% seen only once. Less than 9% of the sample goes to the ten largest clones.

The specimen was peripheral blood. This clonotype was sampled from a man younger than 45 with COVID-19, enrolled during active disease. The chain joins TRBV29-1 to TRBJ1-1, and the D gene may be TRBD1, 6 bases matching. The DNA reads TGCAGCGTGAACAGGGTATCTGGGAACACTGAAGCTTTCTTT. Its product reads: CSVNRVSGNTEAFF. The CDR3 plus the reference TRBV29-1 and TRBJ1-1 genes for the other parts give the full variable domain: SAVISQKPSRDICQRGTSLTIQCQVDSQVTMMFWYRQQPGQSLTLIATANQGSEATYESGFVIDKFPISRPNLTFSTLTVSNMSPEDSSIYLCSVNRVSGNTEAFFGQGTRLTVV.